This T cell receptor (beta chain) was captured by sequencing in a study of T cells in Graves' hyperthyroidism and ophthalmopathy. The overall study: Before treatment of any kind, peripheral blood was taken at initial diagnosis. General study points: Ophthalmopathy was predicted by the model a median of about six months ahead of onset.

The V end lost 3 bases, the J end lost 7 bases, and 12 bases lay between the germline ends. This CDR3 has 12 residues. The germline CDR1 and CDR2 sequences are DFQATT and SNEGSKA (reference sequence). Authors of the study amplified TCR beta CDR3 regions from RNA transcripts. The HTBI set primed first-round TCR CDR3 RT-PCR. TCRdb re-called the multiplex PCR reads with MiXCR, one entry per CDR3 protein. The repertoire holds around 580,000 distinct CDR3 sequences, approximately 15% seen once, with about 20% in the top ten. This clonotype was found many times. Its cognate antigen is unknown. The chain joins TRBV20-1 to TRBJ1-1; D not certain. The source of this sequence is a woman aged 18-35 years with Graves' hyperthyroidism. Sequenced material: blood. CDR3 in DNA: TGCAGTGCTAGGTTCGCTATAGTTGAAGCTTTCTTT. Encoded protein: CSARFAIVEAFF.